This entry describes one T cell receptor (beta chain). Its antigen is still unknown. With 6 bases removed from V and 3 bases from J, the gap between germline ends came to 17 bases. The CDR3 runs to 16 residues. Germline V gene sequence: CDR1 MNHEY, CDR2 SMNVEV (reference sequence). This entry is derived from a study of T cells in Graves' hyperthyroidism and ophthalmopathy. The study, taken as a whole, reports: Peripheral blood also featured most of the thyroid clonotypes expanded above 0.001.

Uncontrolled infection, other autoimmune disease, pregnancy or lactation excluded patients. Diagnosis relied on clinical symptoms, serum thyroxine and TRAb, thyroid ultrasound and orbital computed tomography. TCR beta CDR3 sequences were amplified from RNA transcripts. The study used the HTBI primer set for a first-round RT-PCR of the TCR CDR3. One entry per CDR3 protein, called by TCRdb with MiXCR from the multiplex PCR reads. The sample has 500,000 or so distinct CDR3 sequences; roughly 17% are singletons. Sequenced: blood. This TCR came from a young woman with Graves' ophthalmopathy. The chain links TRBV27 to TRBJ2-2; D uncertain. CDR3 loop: CASRDLGWAHTGELFF. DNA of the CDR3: TGTGCCAGCAGAGACCTCGGGTGGGCGCACACCGGGGAGCTGTTTTTT.